The 20 T cell receptor beta chains listed next were all sequenced from one sample in a study of CD8+ T cells in alopecia areata. Noted treatment: oral pan-JAK inhibitor, 5-10 mg twice daily. The authors extracted RNA and reverse transcribed it into cDNA as the sequencing template. Sequencing was performed with immunoSEQ multiplex PCR; in TCRdb, only in-frame clones are kept and a portion is missing. This repertoire shows about 210,000 clones, 55% to 70% found once; its top ten account for about 4%. This specimen was CD4+ T cells sorted from blood, taken at week 4, from a patient treated with tofacitinib. The receptors come from a human donor with alopecia areata.

The rearrangement uses TRBV10-3 and TRBJ2-2; no firm D call. V lost 1 base to trimming and J lost 1 base, with 7 bases between them. CDR3 length equals 15 residues. Per germline, CDR1 ENHRY and CDR2 SYGVKD. CDR3 DNA: TGTGCCATCAGTGAGTTCTCCTTGAACACCGGGGAGCTGTTTTTT. Protein sequence: CAISEFSLNTGELFF.

This clone has only a few counts. The chain uses TRBV5-1 and TRBJ1-1; D ambiguous. Trimming pared 1 base from V and 1 base from J, leaving 11 bases between. In germline, CDR1 is SGHRS, CDR2 YFSETQ. There are 15 residues in the CDR3. The CDR3 DNA reads as TGCGCCAGCAGCTTGTATCCAGGATCGAACACTGAAGCTTTCTTT. Translated: CASSLYPGSNTEAFF.

The chain couples TRBV14 to TRBJ2-7; D may match TRBD1 or TRBD2 (5 bases each). CDR1 and CDR2 (germline): SGHDN, FVKESK. The V and J ends lost 4 bases and 3 bases respectively, with 10 bases between them. The CDR3 is made up of 13 amino acids. Here the CDR3 reads CASSRGPFYEQYF. The CDR3 DNA follows: TGTGCCAGCAGCCGGGGACCATTCTACGAGCAGTACTTC.

This sequence joins TRBV2 and TRBJ1-4, with unresolved D. Germline V gene sequence: CDR1 SNHLY, CDR2 FYNNEI. V was shortened by 7 bases and J by 4 bases, with 10 bases between the two germline ends. CDR3 length: 13 residues. The CDR3 DNA reads TGTGCCAGCATGTCAGGATTTAATGAAAAACTGTTTTTT. It yields the protein CASMSGFNEKLFF.

The rearrangement uses TRBV7-9 and TRBJ1-4, with unresolved D. The CDR3 totals 15 residues. The V and J ends lost 5 bases and 7 bases respectively, with 17 bases between them. Germline V gene lookup returns CDR1 SEHNR and CDR2 FQNEAQ (reference sequence). The CDR3 DNA reads as TGTGCCAGCAGCACCGGACTCATGAAGGGTGAAAAACTGTTTTTT. It codes for CASSTGLMKGEKLFF. Full variable domain (rest looked up from reference TRBV7-9 and TRBJ1-4): DTGVSQNPRHKITKRGQNVTFRCDPISEHNRLYWYRQTLGQGPEFLTYFQNEAQLEKSRLLSDRFSAERPKGSFSTLEIQRTEQGDSAMYLCASSTGLMKGEKLFFGSGTQLSVL.

The rearrangement joins TRBV18 to TRBJ1-5, with TRBD1 as a possible D gene (6 bases). CDR3 length equals 15 residues. V lost 4 bases and J lost 6, with 16 bases in between. From germline, CDR1 is KGHSH and CDR2 LQKENI. The CDR3 region has the DNA TGTGCCAGCTCACTTGGTCGACAGGATAGTCAGCCCCAGCATTTT. Translating gives CASSLGRQDSQPQHF.

The V gene is TRBV30, the J gene TRBJ1-2; a weak D match, TRBD1 (6 bases). The CDR3 loop spans 12 amino acids. Germline V CDR1 and CDR2: GTSNPN, SVGIG (reference sequence). V dropped 8 bases and J dropped 6 bases, with 16 bases sitting between them. The CDR3 protein is CARGHPVHGYTF. The CDR3 DNA reads as TGTGCCCGGGGACATCCCGTCCATGGCTACACCTTC.

V gene TRBV30 combines with J gene TRBJ2-7; 9 positions agree with TRBD1. This CDR3 region has 16 residues. V shed 3 bases and J 2 bases; nucleotides not matched to a gene: 11. Germline CDR1 and CDR2: GTSNPN and SVGIG (reference sequence). The CDR3 region has the DNA TGTGCCTGGAGCCTCCCAGCGGGACAGGGAACCTACGAGCAGTACTTC. Residues: CAWSLPAGQGTYEQYF. The variable domain in full, with the rest retrieved from reference TRBV30 and TRBJ2-7, is SQTIHQWPATLVQPVGSPLSLECTVEGTSNPNLYWYRQAAGRGLQLLFYSVGIGQISSEVPQNLSASRPQDRQFILSSKKLLLSDSGFYLCAWSLPAGQGTYEQYFGPGTRLTVT.

This rearrangement joins TRBV7-9 to TRBJ2-5; 9 bases fit TRBD2. Germline V lookup: CDR1 SEHNR, CDR2 FQNEAQ (reference sequence). The junction had 9 bases not matched to a gene; V was cut back by 4 bases and J by 3 bases. The CDR3 runs to 16 residues. The CDR3 DNA reads TGTGCCAGCAGCTCCCTGGGACTAGCTAGCGAAGAGACCCAGTACTTC. Amino acids: CASSSLGLASEETQYF.

Worth noting for this clone: This same CDR3 is encoded by further DNA sequences in the sample. The chain couples TRBV5-4 to TRBJ1-2; 11 nucleotides align to TRBD1. The CDR3 runs to 15 residues. The V and J ends lost 2 bases and 3 bases, in that order; junction bases with no gene match: 3. Germline assignment: CDR1 SGHNT and CDR2 YYREEE (reference sequence). CDR3 in amino acids: CASSFPGQGDYGYTF. The CDR3 DNA reads as TGTGCCAGCAGCTTCCCGGGACAGGGGGACTATGGCTACACCTTC.

The chain has TRBV29-1 and TRBJ1-1, with D maybe TRBD1 (5 bases). This CDR3 is built from 15 residues. Germline CDR1 is SQVTM and CDR2 is ANQGSEA. The ends were cut back, 1 base at V and 3 bases at J, with 15 bases in the middle. CDR3 amino acids: CSVEVHRRLDTEAFF. CDR3 DNA: TGCAGCGTTGAAGTTCACAGGAGGCTGGACACTGAAGCTTTCTTT.

This clone was seen once. The chain links TRBV15 to TRBJ2-1; 10 bases line up with TRBD1. The CDR3 is 15 amino acids. The ends lost 9 bases at V and 4 bases at J; junction bases unmatched: 9. CDR1 is LNHNV and CDR2 is YYDKDF in the germline V gene (reference sequence). DNA of the CDR3: TGTGCCACTACCCCTGGACAGGGGGGTTACAATGAGCAGTTCTTC. Amino acid sequence: CATTPGQGGYNEQFF.

The CDR3 bases are TGTGCCTGGAGAGGGACAGACCGGGCCTATGGCTACACCTTC. Translated: CAWRGTDRAYGYTF. V gene TRBV30 combines with J gene TRBJ1-2, with 7 bases fitting TRBD1. With V trimmed by 3 bases and J by 4 bases, 8 bases remained unmatched. This CDR3 region has 14 residues. CDR1 and CDR2 (germline): GTSNPN, SVGIG (reference sequence).

The chain couples TRBV15 to TRBJ2-1; 7 bases fit TRBD1. The V segment lost 1 base and the J segment 2 bases; nucleotides outside the gene matches: 5. The CDR3 has 16 amino acids. The germline gives CDR1 LNHNV, CDR2 YYDKDF (reference sequence). CDR3 loop: CATSRVDRDPYNEQFF. The CDR3 DNA is TGTGCCACCAGCAGAGTCGACAGGGACCCCTACAATGAGCAGTTCTTC.

The sample holds a few counts of this clone. This chain uses TRBV2 with TRBJ2-1; tentative D call: TRBD2 (5 bases). Germline V gene data show CDR1 as SNHLY and CDR2 as FYNNEI. The V and J ends lost 4 bases and 10 bases respectively, with 11 bases between them. This CDR3 has 12 residues. This CDR3 is CASSANRGEQFF. DNA for the CDR3: TGTGCCAGCAGTGCAAACCGGGGAGAGCAGTTCTTC.

The genes are TRBV7-2 and TRBJ2-1; D remains ambiguous. The CDR3 is made up of 15 amino acids. Trimming took 0 bases from V and 2 from J, leaving 8 bases between them. CDR1 and CDR2 from the germline V gene are SGHTA and FQGNSA. As DNA, the CDR3 is TGTGCCAGCAGCTTAGCGGCGTTGACCTACAATGAGCAGTTCTTC. It translates to CASSLAALTYNEQFF. The variable domain in full, completed from reference TRBV7-2 and TRBJ2-1, reads GAGVSQSPSNKVTEKGKDVELRCDPISGHTALYWYRQSLGQGLEFLIYFQGNSAPDKSGLPSDRFSAERTGGSVSTLTIQRTQQEDSAVYLCASSLAALTYNEQFFGPGTRLTVL.

The chain has TRBV5-1 and TRBJ1-1; 11 bases match TRBD1. This CDR3 is built from 16 residues. Trimming cost V 2 bases and J 5 bases; bases outside gene matches: 8. The germline V gene encodes CDR1 SGHRS and CDR2 YFSETQ. CDR3 loop: CASSLTGQGVLTEAFF. The CDR3 DNA reads TGCGCCAGCAGCTTAACGGGACAGGGGGTGCTAACTGAAGCTTTCTTT.

This clone came up a few times. The chain combines TRBV5-1 with TRBJ1-1, with 8 bases lining up with TRBD1. CDR1 and CDR2 (germline): SGHRS, YFSETQ. Trimming cost V 3 bases and J 1 base; bases outside gene matches: 5. The CDR3 runs to 15 residues. The CDR3 here is CASSSSGQANTEAFF. CDR3 sequence (DNA): TGCGCCAGCAGCTCATCGGGACAGGCGAACACTGAAGCTTTCTTT.

This clone has just a few counts. V is TRBV5-6 and J is TRBJ1-2, with D perhaps TRBD1 (6 bases). V lost 10 bases to trimming and J lost 3 bases, with 13 bases between them. This CDR3 is 12 amino acids long. CDR1 is SGHDT and CDR2 is YYEEEE in the germline V gene. The CDR3 region has the DNA TGTGCCGCTTCGACAGGAGACTATGGCTACACCTTC. This sequence encodes CAASTGDYGYTF.

This chain links TRBV7-6 with TRBJ1-3; possible D gene TRBD1, 5 bases. Germline assignment: CDR1 SGHVS and CDR2 FNYEAQ. V gave up 1 base and J gave up 0 bases, with 13 bases separating them. This CDR3 is built from 17 residues. CDR3: CASSLGAGKLSGNTIYF. The CDR3 DNA follows: TGTGCCAGCAGCTTAGGGGCAGGGAAACTCTCTGGAAACACCATATATTTT.